This T cell receptor (beta chain) was captured by sequencing in a study of molecular identifiers for immune sequencing clone quantification. Study at large: Four of five RNA aliquots from roughly 21,000 or 96,000 naive CD8 T cells were sequenced. Study-wide points: Spiked-in Jurkat TCR RNA corresponding to one cell was reported as detectable against 750,000 to 1,000,000 naive cells.

CDR1 and CDR2 from the germline V gene are LGHNA and YNFKEQ. With 1 base clipped from V and 3 bases from J, the junction kept 7 bases outside the gene matches. The CDR3 totals 17 residues. For this clonotype: What it recognizes is unknown.

Libraries of bulk TCR were made by previously described methods (with listed TCR primers). MiXCR was run by TCRdb on the PCR reads, yielding one entry per CDR3 protein. The data contain roughly 320,000 distinct CDR3 sequences, roughly a quarter of them singletons. The gene calls are TRBV4-2 and TRBJ2-3, with TRBD2 matching 10 bases. The origin of this receptor is a human donor in good health. Some libraries in this study had Jurkat cell RNA spiked in. Sequenced: naive CD8+ T cells from blood, with Jurkat cell RNA spiked in. Subset of the sample: FACS-sorted CD8+CD4-CCR7+CD45RA+ naive T cells. The CDR3 region is CASSQVVGLAATDTQYF. The CDR3 region has the DNA TGTGCCAGCAGCCAAGTAGTAGGACTAGCGGCAACAGATACGCAGTATTTT.